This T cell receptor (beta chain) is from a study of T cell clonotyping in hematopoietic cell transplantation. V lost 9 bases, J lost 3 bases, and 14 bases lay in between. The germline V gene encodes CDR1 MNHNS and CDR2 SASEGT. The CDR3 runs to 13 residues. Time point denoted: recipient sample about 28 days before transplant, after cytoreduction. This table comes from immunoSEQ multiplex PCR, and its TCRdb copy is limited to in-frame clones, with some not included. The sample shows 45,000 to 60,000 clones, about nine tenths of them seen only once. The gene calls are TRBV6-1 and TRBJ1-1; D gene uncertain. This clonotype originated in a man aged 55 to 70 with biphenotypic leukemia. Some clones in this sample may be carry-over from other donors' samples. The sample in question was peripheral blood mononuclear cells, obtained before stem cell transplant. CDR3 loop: CASAADRYTEAFF. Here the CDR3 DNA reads TGTGCCAGTGCCGCCGACCGGTACACTGAAGCTTTCTTT.